The 25 T cell receptor beta chains reported below all come from one sample, sequenced in a study of OX40 agonist ivuxolimab in advanced cancers. Only in-frame clones appear in the TCRdb table, and some are missing; sequencing was by immunoSEQ multiplex PCR. The sample contains 20,000 to 25,000 clones, about 89% of which appear only once. The input for sequencing was CD4+ or CD8+ T cells sorted from blood, taken in a trial of the OX40 agonist ivuxolimab. The receptors derive from an adult with an advanced solid tumor such as melanoma, head and neck, liver or kidney cancer.

The chain carries TRBV11-2 and TRBJ2-3, with a possible D match to TRBD2 (6 bases). The germline CDR1 and CDR2 sequences are SGHAT and FQNNGV. Trimming left V 5 bases short and J 0 bases short, with 15 bases between. This CDR3 contains 16 residues. The CDR3: CASSPHWDLSTDTQYF. CDR3 nucleotides: TGTGCCAGCAGCCCTCATTGGGACTTAAGCACAGATACGCAGTATTTT.

This chain links TRBV6-5 with TRBJ2-2, with no clear D. This CDR3 region has 15 residues. V dropped 2 bases and J dropped 3 bases, with 10 bases sitting between them. Germline V lookup: CDR1 MNHEY, CDR2 SVGAGI. The CDR3 bases are TGTGCCAGCAGTTACGGTCGAACCTACACCGGGGAGCTGTTTTTT. This sequence encodes CASSYGRTYTGELFF.

The genes are TRBV14 and TRBJ2-1, with D possibly being TRBD1 or TRBD2 (6 bases each). Between the trimmed V and J ends, which lost 1 base and 3 bases, there was a span of 16 bases. The CDR3 runs 17 residues. The germline gives CDR1 SGHDN, CDR2 FVKESK. The CDR3 spells CASSQVRAGGLYNEQFF. The CDR3 nucleotides are TGTGCCAGCAGCCAAGTAAGGGCCGGGGGCCTCTACAATGAGCAGTTCTTC.

The V call is TRBV5-1, the J call TRBJ2-2; TRBD1 might be the D (6 bases). This CDR3 has 13 amino acids. Trimming shortened V by 4 bases and J by 6 bases, and 10 bases separated the two germline ends. The germline gives CDR1 SGHRS, CDR2 YFSETQ. This CDR3 is CASSPGHPGELFF. CDR3 DNA: TGCGCCAGCAGCCCGGGACATCCCGGGGAGCTGTTTTTT.

The chain recombines TRBV2 with TRBJ2-7; perhaps TRBD1 as D (5 bases). CDR1 is SNHLY, CDR2 FYNNEI, per germline. The CDR3 contains 14 residues. Trimming took off 3 bases at V and 5 bases at J, with 14 bases between the two ends. CDR3 sequence (DNA): TGTGCCAGCAGTGACAGGGTGATATCCCACGAGCAGTACTTC. This gives the protein CASSDRVISHEQYF.

V and J are TRBV6-5 and TRBJ1-5; no reliable D call. The CDR3 has 14 amino acids. The germline V gene has CDR1 MNHEY and CDR2 SVGAGI. V was pared by 0 bases and J by 3 bases, with 6 bases between. DNA for the CDR3: TGTGCCAGCAGTTACTCAGGGTACAATCAGCCCCAGCATTTT. The encoded protein is CASSYSGYNQPQHF.

This chain joins TRBV19 and TRBJ2-1, with no clear D. Germline V gene lookup returns CDR1 LNHDA and CDR2 SQIVND (reference sequence). Trimming shortened V by 4 bases and J by 7 bases, and 14 bases separated the two germline ends. CDR3 length equals 14 residues. The CDR3 is CASSNLGIKNEQFF. The CDR3 nucleotides are TGTGCCAGTAGTAATTTAGGGATTAAGAATGAGCAGTTCTTC.

The chain combines TRBV6-1 with TRBJ1-2, with 9 bases that match TRBD1. V trimming: 6 bases; J trimming: 4 bases; junction bases outside the gene matches: 3. The germline gives CDR1 MNHNS, CDR2 SASEGT. The length of the CDR3 is 13 residues. The CDR3 region is CASRDRGSYGYTF. CDR3 coding DNA: TGTGCCAGCAGGGACAGGGGTAGCTATGGCTACACCTTC.

The gene calls are TRBV6-5 and TRBJ2-1, with TRBD2 identical over 9 bases. The germline V gene has CDR1 MNHEY and CDR2 SVGAGI. V lost 0 bases and J lost 4; bases outside the gene matches: 4. This CDR3 is 16 amino acids long. The CDR3 DNA sequence: TGTGCCAGCAGTTACTCGGCGGGGGGGCGGTACAATGAGCAGTTCTTC. This gives the protein CASSYSAGGRYNEQFF.

This chain connects TRBV5-5 to TRBJ1-6; D ambiguous. CDR1 and CDR2 (germline): SGHKS, YYEKEE (reference sequence). This CDR3 is 15 amino acids long. V dropped 4 bases and J dropped 0 bases, with 8 bases sitting between them. CDR3 nucleotide sequence: TGTGCCAGCAGCGGAAAAAGCTCCTATAATTCACCCCTCCACTTT. Translation gives CASSGKSSYNSPLHF.

The chain is built from TRBV11-2 and TRBJ2-7; D may be TRBD2 (6 bases). This CDR3 spans 13 amino acids. Between the trimmed V and J ends, which lost 4 bases and 5 bases, there was a span of 12 bases. Germline V gene data show CDR1 as SGHAT and CDR2 as FQNNGV. The CDR3 DNA reads as TGTGCCAGCAGCTACAGACTAGTAGACGAGCAGTACTTC. This codes for CASSYRLVDEQYF. Full variable domain (remainder filled in from reference TRBV11-2 and TRBJ2-7): EAGVAQSPRYKIIEKRQSVAFWCNPISGHATLYWYQQILGQGPKLLIQFQNNGVVDDSQLPKDRFSAERLKGVDSTLKIQPAKLEDSAVYLCASSYRLVDEQYFGPGTRLTVT.

The chain joins TRBV7-9 to TRBJ1-1; no reliable D call. The V and J ends lost 2 bases and 1 base respectively, with 8 bases between them. The CDR3 consists of 14 residues. The V gene's germline CDR1 is SEHNR and CDR2 FQNEAQ (reference sequence). The CDR3 DNA reads TGTGCCAGCAGCTTAATGGCAGAGAACACTGAAGCTTTCTTT. Translation gives CASSLMAENTEAFF. Drawing the rest from reference TRBV7-9 and TRBJ1-1, the complete variable domain is DTGVSQNPRHKITKRGQNVTFRCDPISEHNRLYWYRQTLGQGPEFLTYFQNEAQLEKSRLLSDRFSAERPKGSFSTLEIQRTEQGDSAMYLCASSLMAENTEAFFGQGTRLTVV.

V and J are TRBV5-8 and TRBJ1-1; D remains unclear. The CDR3 totals 12 residues. Deletions cut 2 bases from V and 4 bases from J, with 6 bases between. From germline, CDR1 is SGHTS and CDR2 YDEGEE. CDR3 DNA sequence: TGTGCCAGCAGCTTTATTATCACTGAAGCTTTCTTT. Residues: CASSFIITEAFF.

The chain is built from TRBV4-1 and TRBJ2-5; no clear D gene. The J call may be incorrect, as the DNA end agrees better with TRBJ2-7. The V gene's germline CDR1 is MGHRA and CDR2 YSYEKL. This CDR3 region has 14 residues. The CDR3: CASSQDLVTYEQYF. The CDR3 DNA reads as TGCGCCAGCAGCCAAGATCTGGTGACCTACGAGCAGTACTTC.

The chain has TRBV13 and TRBJ2-3; D not resolved. Germline V gene lookup returns CDR1 PRHDT and CDR2 FYEKMQ (reference sequence). Between the trimmed V and J ends, which lost 5 bases and 0 bases, there was a span of 6 bases. The CDR3 length is 13 residues. In DNA form, the CDR3 reads TGTGCCAGCAGCCCAGACAGCACAGATACGCAGTATTTT. This translates into CASSPDSTDTQYF. The whole variable domain, filled in from reference TRBV13 and TRBJ2-3, reads AAGVIQSPRHLIKEKRETATLKCYPIPRHDTVYWYQQGPGQDPQFLISFYEKMQSDKGSIPDRFSAQQFSDYHSELNMSSLELGDSALYFCASSPDSTDTQYFGPGTRLTVL.

The J gene is TRBJ2-1, the V gene TRBV27, with a weak D call TRBD1 (5 bases). The CDR3 sequence is 13 residues long. Between the trimmed V and J ends, which lost 3 bases and 3 bases, there was a span of 6 bases. Germline lookup yields CDR1 MNHEY and CDR2 SMNVEV (reference sequence). The CDR3 is CASSLQGYNEQFF. Here the CDR3 DNA reads TGTGCCAGCAGTTTGCAGGGCTACAATGAGCAGTTCTTC.

This chain links TRBV6-5 with TRBJ1-2, with 8 bases aligning to TRBD1. V dropped 1 base and J dropped 3; count of bases not matched to a gene: 7. The length of the CDR3 is 16 residues. Germline V gene lookup returns CDR1 MNHEY and CDR2 SVGAGI. In DNA form, the CDR3 reads TGTGCCAGCAGTTACTTTCCCACAGGGGGGGACTATGGCTACACCTTC. The encoded protein is CASSYFPTGGDYGYTF.

This clone was seen only once. The genes are TRBV30 and TRBJ1-1; TRBD1 matches 7 bases. The CDR3 runs 15 residues. CDR1 GTSNPN and CDR2 SVGIG come from the germline V gene (reference sequence). V shed 5 bases, J shed 0 bases, and the junction held 9 bases outside the gene matches. The DNA of the CDR3 is TGTGCCTGGGAGGGGACAGATACCATGAACACTGAAGCTTTCTTT. Translating gives CAWEGTDTMNTEAFF.

V and J are TRBV7-8 and TRBJ1-4; D unclear. V was pared by 5 bases and J by 6 bases, with 7 bases between. CDR1 is SGHVS and CDR2 is FQNEAQ in the germline V gene. The CDR3 consists of 12 residues. For the CDR3, the DNA is TGTGCCAGCAGCCGCCTGGATGAAAAACTGTTTTTT. This codes for CASSRLDEKLFF.

The V gene is TRBV4-1, the J gene TRBJ2-7; TRBD1 might be the D (5 bases). From germline, CDR1 is MGHRA and CDR2 YSYEKL. Trimming shortened V by 1 base and J by 5 bases, and 15 bases separated the two germline ends. This CDR3 is built from 15 residues. CDR3 coding DNA: TGCGCCAGCAGCCAAGTCTCAGGGTCCGTTAACGAGCAGTACTTC. Amino acids: CASSQVSGSVNEQYF.

This clone was observed a few times. CDR3 protein: CASTEGTNSYEQYF. DNA for the CDR3: TGTGCCAGCACCGAGGGGACTAACTCCTACGAGCAGTACTTC. The chain recombines TRBV2 with TRBJ2-7, with 7 bases identical to TRBD2. CDR1 is SNHLY, CDR2 FYNNEI, per germline. CDR3 length: 14 residues. Trimming took 7 bases from V and 0 from J; bases not matched to a gene: 6.

The genes are TRBV11-2 and TRBJ2-7; maybe TRBD2 (6 bases). Germline CDR1 reads SGHAT; CDR2 reads FQNNGV. The CDR3 has 15 residues. The V gene lost 5 bases and the J gene lost 3 bases, with 17 bases spanning the gap. The CDR3 here is CASSPGGGARYEQYF. The CDR3 DNA reads TGTGCCAGCAGCCCCGGCGGCGGGGCTCGCTACGAGCAGTACTTC. Filled out from reference TRBV11-2 and TRBJ2-7, the complete variable domain reads EAGVAQSPRYKIIEKRQSVAFWCNPISGHATLYWYQQILGQGPKLLIQFQNNGVVDDSQLPKDRFSAERLKGVDSTLKIQPAKLEDSAVYLCASSPGGGARYEQYFGPGTRLTVT.

The J gene is TRBJ2-7, the V gene TRBV19; D is undetermined. Trimming stripped 7 bases from V and 0 bases from J, with 13 bases between. Germline CDR1 and CDR2: LNHDA and SQIVND (reference sequence). The CDR3 has 14 residues. CDR3 protein: CASKSGLGSYEQYF. Here the CDR3 DNA reads TGTGCCAGTAAATCGGGCCTCGGCTCCTACGAGCAGTACTTC.

This chain joins TRBV11-2 and TRBJ2-1, with D perhaps TRBD1 (5 bases). V was trimmed by 5 bases and J by 13 bases, leaving 21 bases between them. Germline V gene data show CDR1 as SGHAT and CDR2 as FQNNGV. The CDR3 runs to 14 residues. CDR3 nucleotide sequence: TGTGCCAGCAGCGATCGCGCGTTAGGGGTCGGACAGTTCTTC. Encoded protein: CASSDRALGVGQFF.

The V call is TRBV29-1, the J call TRBJ1-2, with TRBD1 matching 8 bases. CDR1 and CDR2 (germline): SQVTM, ANQGSEA. The CDR3 is 16 amino acids. Unmatched junction bases numbered 8, after V lost 1 base and J lost 1 base. The CDR3 here is CSVEGTGKSLNYGYTF. The CDR3, as DNA: TGCAGCGTTGAAGGGACAGGGAAGTCCCTTAACTATGGCTACACCTTC. Supplemented by reference TRBV29-1 and TRBJ1-2, the full variable domain reads SAVISQKPSRDICQRGTSLTIQCQVDSQVTMMFWYRQQPGQSLTLIATANQGSEATYESGFVIDKFPISRPNLTFSTLTVSNMSPEDSSIYLCSVEGTGKSLNYGYTFGSGTRLTVV.